What follows describes a single TCR beta chain. The record originates from a study of blood T cell repertoires in COVID-19. Study context: The samples span acute and convalescent COVID-19 from the United States, Italy and Spain. PBMCs, B-cell-depleted T cells, or T cells were the source of the cDNA or gDNA that made up the material.

How the authors handled the data: Amplification from reference gene primers served as the basis for estimated nucleated cell counts. Assay: immunoSEQ multiplex PCR; the TCRdb copy retains only in-frame clones and omits some. V and J calls plus clone size are reproduced from that table; the DNA served to infer D and trimming. Seen here are over 150,000 clones, about 90% observed once, and the top ten hold around 20%. Trimming removed 4 bases at V and 3 bases at J, with 15 bases between. The germline gives CDR1 SGHTA, CDR2 FQGNSA. This CDR3 is 15 amino acids long. This chain uses TRBV7-2 with TRBJ1-2, with TRBD1 as a possible D gene (5 bases). This TCR came from a man between 70 and 80 years old with active or convalescent COVID-19. Input material: peripheral blood. In DNA, the CDR3 is TGTGCCAGCAGCTCCCAGGCCAGGGACTACTATGGCTACACCTTC. This sequence encodes CASSSQARDYYGYTF. Drawing the rest from reference TRBV7-2 and TRBJ1-2, the complete variable domain is GAGVSQSPSNKVTEKGKDVELRCDPISGHTALYWYRQSLGQGLEFLIYFQGNSAPDKSGLPSDRFSAERTGGSVSTLTIQRTQQEDSAVYLCASSSQARDYYGYTFGSGTRLTVV.